This entry describes one T cell receptor beta chain. Its cognate antigen has yet to be identified. The input lacks base qualities; no much larger clone sits a single base away. Other DNA sequences in the sample encode the same CDR3. This sample was included in a study of shared clonotypes between healthy human individuals (dated by TCRdb to about 2020). Background on the whole study: The cohort comprised a couple of women and three men aged 18 to 49 years. Libraries were prepared and TCR repertoires were sequenced by different laboratories using diverse techniques, in order to increase sequencing depth and limit assay-specific biases. Per donor, leukapheresis produced somewhere between about 0.94 and 8.9 billion PBMCs. Blood TCR repertoires of a handful of healthy adults were deeply sequenced to estimate repertoire size and the extent of clonotype sharing between individuals. For each donor, CD4 naive and CD4 memory were each run on three plates, CD8 naive on two plates, and CD8 memory on one plate.

TCR CDR3 regions were amplified from genomic DNA by multiplex PCR using the deep immunoSEQ assay. Genomic DNA extracted from each cell subset was distributed evenly over all wells of several immunoSEQ 96-well plates, and each plate served as one replicate. For sorted subsets, about 200 ng genomic DNA, equal to 30,000 or so T cell genomes, was loaded into each replicate PCR. Purified libraries were measured with a Qubit 3.0 fluorometer, size-checked on a Bioanalyzer 2100, and measured again with the KAPA Library Quantification kit. Every immunoSEQ 96-well plate was sequenced on a dedicated single-read 150-cycle Illumina NextSeq 550 flow cell. Processing in the source paper ran as follows. The immunoSEQ output contained only junctional sequences without quality scores, so filtering could not match that applied to full-length reads. Sequences were annotated with PyIR, a Python wrapper for IgBLAST v1.9, and V/J genes and CDR3 were assigned using IMGT germline references. Reads were removed for weak V/J assignments (E-value above 1e-6), missing CDR3, stop codons, out-of-frame junctions, or ambiguous translated residues. V3J clonotypes were defined as sequences sharing the same inferred V gene, J gene, and CDR3 amino acid sequence. Percentage overlap between repertoires was computed as shared unique clonotypes divided by the size of the smaller repertoire. Richness of each repertoire was evaluated using RTK rarefaction, the Chao1 estimator, and Recon v2.1 estimates of unobserved clonotypes. OLGA was used to compute generation probabilities for all TCRbeta clonotypes that the gDNA method yielded from a handful of donors. Drawn from immuneACCESS, this table holds only the in-frame rearrangements with V and J called that TCRdb kept. Clones are partly lost; checked studies trace under half to an unresolved V gene and leave the rest unexplained. V, J and clone size derive from that table, while D and trimming were established from the DNA sequence. The sample table holds some 580,000 clones, of which about 96% were seen once. Roughly 0.05% of the sample rests with the top ten.

The donors were healthy, HIV-negative adults with no recently reported acute infections or vaccinations. All donors were Caucasian adults living in Nashville, Tennessee, USA. CD4+ T cells were enriched through magnetic negative selection, after which naive cells were positively selected on CD45RA and the remaining negative fraction served as the memory subset. Blood was collected by leukapheresis, and PBMCs were isolated by Ficoll-Histopaque density gradient centrifugation and then cryopreserved in liquid nitrogen vapor phase. Analytical flow cytometry was used to check the purity and quantity of each magnetically sorted T cell population. Genomic DNA was isolated from each sorted fraction and quantified by UV absorbance on a Nanodrop 2000c. The full study reports these points: Naive subsets generally had larger estimated clonotype richness than memory subsets did. Pairwise subsampling indicated that sequencing depth was expected to affect the degree of clonotype sharing among donors. Because the study included a small number of donors, the genetic and exposure-history diversity represented was limited. Sharing across a few donors was observed for around 5% of naive CD4, less than 4% of naive CD8, around 2.5% of memory CD4, and around 0.42% of memory CD8 clonotypes. Sampling was restricted to blood, and TCR repertoires in tissues likely differ from the TCR repertoires found in blood. Compared with non-shared clonotypes, the clonotypes found in all four sorted-subset donors had higher generation probabilities. Incomplete sequencing was indicated by rarefaction of sorted-subset datasets, despite the large sequencing depth.

Per the germline V gene, MDHEN is the CDR1 and SYDVKM is the CDR2. Spanning cysteine to phenylalanine, the CDR3 consists of 15 amino acids. Just the 45-base CDR3 DNA is kept, in frame starting at base 1. The V end gives up 4 bases and the J end 0 bases, leaving 5 bases in the junction not matched to a gene. The sequence was obtained from a woman in her twenties or thirties in good health. The sample comprised naive CD4+ T cells sorted from blood. This sample's cell subset or site label indicates: CD45RA+ positively selected. The chain is assembled from TRBV28 and TRBJ1-1, with 7 middle bases fitting TRBD1. This receptor has the CDR3 CASSSTGQMNTEAFF. DNA sequence: TGTGCCAGCAGTTCTACGGGACAGATGAACACTGAAGCTTTCTTT.